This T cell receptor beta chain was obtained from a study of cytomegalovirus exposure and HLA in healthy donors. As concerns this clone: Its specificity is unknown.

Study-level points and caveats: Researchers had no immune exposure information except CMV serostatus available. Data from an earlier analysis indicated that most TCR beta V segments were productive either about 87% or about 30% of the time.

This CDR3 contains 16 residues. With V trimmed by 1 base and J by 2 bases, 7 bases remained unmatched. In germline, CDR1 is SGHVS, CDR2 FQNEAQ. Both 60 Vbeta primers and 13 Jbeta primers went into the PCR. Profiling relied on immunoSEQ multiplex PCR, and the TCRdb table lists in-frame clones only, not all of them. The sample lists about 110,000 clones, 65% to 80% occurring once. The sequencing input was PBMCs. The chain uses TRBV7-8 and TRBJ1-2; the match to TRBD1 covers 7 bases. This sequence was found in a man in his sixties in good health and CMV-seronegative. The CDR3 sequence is CASSLGLPQGNYGYTF. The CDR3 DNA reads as TGTGCCAGCAGCTTAGGCCTTCCACAGGGGAACTATGGCTACACCTTC.